In its sample, the clone carrying this T cell receptor (beta chain) was seen a few times. A junction boundary mismatches the germline segment, possibly from a read error. RNA was extracted and reverse transcribed into cDNA as the sequencing template. The table came from immunoSEQ multiplex PCR; TCRdb's copy has only in-frame clones and leaves some out. The sample has 100,000 to 150,000 clones; over 55% are singletons. Described treatment: oral pan-JAK inhibitor, 5-10 mg twice daily. It was from alopecia areata patients that lesional scalp punch biopsies and peripheral blood were collected. The sample comes from a study of CD8+ T cells in alopecia areata. Germline V gene lookup returns CDR1 MNHEY and CDR2 SVGAGI. The CDR3 is made up of 15 amino acids.

Specimen: CD4+ T cells sorted from blood, collected at week 4, from a patient treated with tofacitinib. The chain couples TRBV6-5 to TRBJ1-1; D perhaps matches TRBD1 (5 bases). This clonotype originated in a human donor with alopecia areata. The CDR3 bases are TGTGCCAGCAGTTACTCTGGGGGATTGAATACTGAAGCTTTCTTT. Translating it yields CASSYSGGLNTEAFF.